These 16 T cell receptor beta chains were sequenced from one sample in a study of blood T cell repertoires in COVID-19. Clones were read by immunoSEQ multiplex PCR, and TCRdb kept only the in-frame ones, dropping some. The sample yields about 310,000 clones, around 90% seen once. The sample taken for sequencing was PBMCs or T cells enriched from blood (not recorded which). These receptors originate from a man between 60 and 75 years old who had recovered from COVID-19.

This chain links TRBV27 with TRBJ2-5; D gene uncertain. In germline, CDR1 is MNHEY, CDR2 SMNVEV (reference sequence). The CDR3 is 12 amino acids. Trimming cost V 5 bases and J 7 bases, with 11 bases left between them. The CDR3 sequence is CASSLPSGTQYF. CDR3 coding DNA: TGTGCCAGCAGTCTGCCTTCAGGGACCCAGTACTTC.

On this clone itself: Distinct nucleotide sequences in the sample also encode this CDR3. The chain uses TRBV5-1 and TRBJ2-3; D possibly corresponds to TRBD1 (6 bases). The V gene's germline CDR1 is SGHRS and CDR2 YFSETQ. The CDR3 is 15 amino acids. V lost 1 base and J 0 bases, leaving 9 bases between the germline ends. The CDR3 DNA reads as TGCGCCAGCAGCTTGAGGACAGCTAGCACAGATACGCAGTATTTT. Amino acid sequence: CASSLRTASTDTQYF.

The rearrangement uses TRBV5-1 and TRBJ2-6; TRBD1 matches at 7 bases. This CDR3 is 16 amino acids long. Germline V gene lookup returns CDR1 SGHRS and CDR2 YFSETQ. With 4 bases clipped from V and 2 bases from J, the junction kept 6 bases outside the gene matches. The CDR3 bases are TGCGCCAGCAGCCACCCGGGACAGACTGGGGCCAACGTCCTGACTTTC. Amino acid sequence: CASSHPGQTGANVLTF.

The gene calls are TRBV7-9 and TRBJ2-5, with D maybe TRBD1 (6 bases). In germline, CDR1 is SEHNR, CDR2 FQNEAQ (reference sequence). The length of the CDR3 is 15 residues. Deletions cut 5 bases from V and 5 bases from J, with 18 bases between. The CDR3 bases are TGTGCCAGCAGCCCGGTCCCGGGACACGGGGAGACCCAGTACTTC. Protein: CASSPVPGHGETQYF.

The V and J genes are TRBV6-6 and TRBJ2-3; perhaps TRBD2 as D (7 bases). The CDR3 length is 14 residues. The V gene lost 5 bases and the J gene lost 1 base, with 10 bases spanning the gap. The germline CDR1 and CDR2 sequences are MNHNY and SVGAGI (reference sequence). The chain's CDR3 is CASSGGARTDTQYF. The CDR3 nucleotides read TGTGCCAGCAGTGGGGGGGCACGCACAGATACGCAGTATTTT.

This clone was recorded once. CDR3 sequence (DNA): TGTGCCAGCAGCCAAGGGAGGTGGTTTAGGACAGGGCAGCGGATGAACACTGAAGCTTTCTTT. Translated, it gives CASSQGRWFRTGQRMNTEAFF. V and J are TRBV4-2 and TRBJ1-1; 8 bases are a match to TRBD1. Germline V gene data show CDR1 as LGHNA and CDR2 as YNFKEQ. V trimming: 1 base; J trimming: 0 bases; junction bases outside the gene matches: 19. This CDR3 is 21 amino acids long.

This chain links TRBV7-8 with TRBJ2-2; possibly TRBD1 for D (6 bases). Germline CDR1 SGHVS, CDR2 FQNEAQ. Trimming removed 1 base at V and 4 bases at J, with 16 bases between. There are 17 residues in the CDR3. CDR3 in amino acids: CASSLDRWGQGTGELFF. CDR3 nucleotides: TGTGCCAGCAGCTTAGACCGTTGGGGGCAGGGCACCGGGGAGCTGTTTTTT.

The chain uses TRBV7-3 and TRBJ2-2, with D tentatively TRBD1 (6 bases). Germline V gives CDR1 SGHTA, CDR2 FQGTGA. The CDR3 totals 14 residues. V was clipped by 3 bases and J by 4 bases, with 9 bases between them. The DNA of the CDR3 is TGTGCCAGCAGCTTCGACAGGACCACCGGGGAGCTGTTTTTT. It specifies CASSFDRTTGELFF.

The chain recombines TRBV19 with TRBJ2-3, with TRBD1 identical over 8 bases. Germline trimming cut 5 bases from V and 6 bases from J; bases unmatched to any gene: 16. This CDR3 comprises 17 residues. Germline V gene sequence: CDR1 LNHDA, CDR2 SQIVND (reference sequence). The CDR3 region is CASSQPRDRKGVDTQYF. CDR3 DNA: TGTGCCAGTAGTCAGCCCCGGGACAGGAAAGGTGTGGATACGCAGTATTTT.

The chain uses TRBV15 and TRBJ2-1; D possibly corresponds to TRBD2 (6 bases). This CDR3 has 17 amino acids. Trimming pared 0 bases from V and 2 bases from J, leaving 14 bases between. Germline assignment: CDR1 LNHNV and CDR2 YYDKDF (reference sequence). CDR3 sequence: CATSRDLWRDTYNEQFF. The CDR3 DNA is TGTGCCACCAGCAGAGATCTCTGGAGGGATACCTACAATGAGCAGTTCTTC.

V is TRBV19 and J is TRBJ2-7, with a weak D call TRBD1 (6 bases). The CDR3 has 15 amino acids. V shed 4 bases and J shed 0 bases, with 13 bases lying between them. The germline CDR1 and CDR2 sequences are LNHDA and SQIVND (reference sequence). The CDR3 is CASSNRVRGSYEQYF. CDR3 DNA sequence: TGTGCCAGTAGTAACAGGGTAAGGGGCTCCTACGAGCAGTACTTC.

The rearrangement uses TRBV19 and TRBJ2-5; 8 positions match TRBD1. The CDR3 consists of 16 residues. V was clipped by 5 bases and J by 4 bases; unmatched bases: 12. Germline CDR1 reads LNHDA; CDR2 reads SQIVND (reference sequence). As DNA, the CDR3 is TGTGCCAGTAGTGCTCCACAACGCGGGACAGGAGAGACCCAGTACTTC. This translates into CASSAPQRGTGETQYF.

This rearrangement joins TRBV7-2 to TRBJ2-1; 15 nucleotides match TRBD2. With V trimmed by 8 bases and J by 7 bases, 9 bases remained unmatched. The CDR3 is made up of 16 amino acids. Germline CDR1 is SGHTA and CDR2 is FQGNSA. The CDR3 DNA is TGTGCCAGCTCTCCAGGGGGACTAGCGGGAGGAAATGAGCAGTTCTTC. Residues: CASSPGGLAGGNEQFF.

This rearrangement joins TRBV25-1 to TRBJ2-7, with D possibly being TRBD1 (5 bases). V dropped 10 bases and J dropped 0 bases, with 13 bases sitting between them. The CDR3 is 13 residues long. Germline CDR1 and CDR2: MGHDK and SYGVNS. For the CDR3, the DNA is TGTGCCACCGAAGAGACAGACTCCTACGAGCAGTACTTC. Amino acids: CATEETDSYEQYF.

V usage is TRBV9 and J usage is TRBJ2-3; 14 nucleotides match TRBD2. The germline V gene encodes CDR1 SGDLS and CDR2 YYNGEE. The CDR3 covers 14 residues. V was pared by 5 bases and J by 5 bases, with 1 base of the junction left unmatched. CDR3 sequence: CASSGTSGGDTQYF. CDR3 DNA sequence: TGTGCCAGCAGTGGGACTAGCGGGGGAGATACGCAGTATTTT.

This chain connects TRBV28 to TRBJ2-7, with 8 bases that match TRBD2. This CDR3 is 13 amino acids long. Germline trimming cut 6 bases from V and 4 bases from J; bases unmatched to any gene: 5. Germline assignment: CDR1 MDHEN and CDR2 SYDVKM. The CDR3 DNA reads as TGTGCCAGCAGGGTAGGACTAGCTTACGAGCAGTACTTC. Amino acid sequence: CASRVGLAYEQYF. Filled out from reference TRBV28 and TRBJ2-7, the complete variable domain reads DVKVTQSSRYLVKRTGEKVFLECVQDMDHENMFWYRQDPGLGLRLIYFSYDVKMKEKGDIPEGYSVSREKKERFSLILESASTNQTSMYLCASRVGLAYEQYFGPGTRLTVT.